This TCR beta chain appears in the sequencing data of a study of blood T cell repertoires in COVID-19. Study-wide background: From T cells, B-cell-depleted T cells, or PBMCs came the material, which was cDNA or gDNA.

This CDR3 is built from 16 residues. V dropped 0 bases and J dropped 1 base, with 11 bases sitting between them. Germline values: CDR1 SGHDT, CDR2 YYEEEE. In the original processing: The authors estimated nucleated cell counts from reference gene primer amplification. Clones were read by immunoSEQ multiplex PCR, and TCRdb kept only the in-frame ones, dropping some. The V and J calls and clone size come from that table; D and trimming were worked out from the DNA. In the table there are some 170,000 clones, roughly 87% of which are singletons. Ages ranged from 18 to 89 years, with residence in around 24 US areas. Cohorts were assigned according to the clinical history that participants reported.

The source is a human donor with acute COVID-19. The donor label of this sample is uncertain. The sequenced material came from PBMCs or T cells enriched from blood (not recorded which). V is TRBV5-6 and J is TRBJ2-1; perhaps TRBD1 as D (5 bases). The CDR3 DNA follows: TGTGCCAGCAGCTTGGTAGACAGTCGGTCCTACAATGAGCAGTTCTTC. Translated, it gives CASSLVDSRSYNEQFF.